Described below is a single T cell receptor (beta chain) sequence and its context. V gave up 2 bases and J gave up 5 bases, with 10 bases separating them. The CDR3 runs 13 residues. The germline V gene encodes CDR1 SGHDT and CDR2 YYEEEE. The data belong to a study of technical replicates of blood from a handful of donors. TCRdb's copy holds only in-frame clones and misses some; the assay was immunoSEQ multiplex PCR. This table has about 72,000 clones, roughly 95% appearing once. This clonotype originated in a human donor in good health. This chain connects TRBV5-6 to TRBJ1-1; D possibly corresponds to TRBD1 (5 bases). The sequenced sample was T cells isolated from PBMCs. The CDR3 region is CASSFDSTTEAFF. The CDR3 DNA follows: TGTGCCAGCAGCTTCGACAGTACAACTGAAGCTTTCTTT.